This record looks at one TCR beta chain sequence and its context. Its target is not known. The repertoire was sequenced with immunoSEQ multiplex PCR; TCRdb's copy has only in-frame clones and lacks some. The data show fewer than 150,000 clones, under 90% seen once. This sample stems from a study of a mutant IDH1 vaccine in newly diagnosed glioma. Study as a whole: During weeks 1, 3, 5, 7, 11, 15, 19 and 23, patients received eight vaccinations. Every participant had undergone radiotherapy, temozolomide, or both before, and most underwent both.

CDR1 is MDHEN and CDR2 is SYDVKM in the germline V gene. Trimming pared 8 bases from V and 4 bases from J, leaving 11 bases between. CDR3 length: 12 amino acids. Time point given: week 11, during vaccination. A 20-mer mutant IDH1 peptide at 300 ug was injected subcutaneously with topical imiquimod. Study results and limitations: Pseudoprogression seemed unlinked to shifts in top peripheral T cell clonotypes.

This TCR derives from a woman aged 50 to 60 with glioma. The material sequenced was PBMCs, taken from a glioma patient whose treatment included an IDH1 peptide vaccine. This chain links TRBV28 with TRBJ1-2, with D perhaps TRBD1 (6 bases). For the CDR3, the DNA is TGTGCCAGCCTGGGGGGGCTCTATGGCTACACCTTC. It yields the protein CASLGGLYGYTF.